These T cell receptor beta chains were read from a single sample in a study of control samples from healthy donors and cancer patients. TCRdb's table, derived via immunoSEQ multiplex PCR, lists solely in-frame clones and lacks some. The sample holds just under 150,000 clones; approximately 91% are singletons and the top ten take about 3%. The sequencing input was blood. These receptors all stem from a man aged 30 to 45 in good health. Each CDR3 is given with its conserved first and last residue. The order of the fields is clone size, D gene, V gene, J gene, CDR3 protein, CDR3 DNA. D genes are given only for firm matches. Clone size, where shown, is once, few, many, or a class for clones that have expanded.

.,TRBD1,TRBV5-8,TRBJ1-4,CASRPGTAYNEKLFF,TGTGCCAGCAGACCCGGGACAGCTTATAATGAAAAACTGTTTTTT
once,.,TRBV10-3,TRBJ2-3,CAIRLTDTQYF,TGTGCCATCAGACTCACAGATACGCAGTATTTT
.,TRBD1,TRBV9,TRBJ1-2,CASSVTPDRGERYGYTF,TGTGCCAGCAGCGTAACCCCCGACAGGGGGGAGAGATATGGCTACACCTTC
.,.,TRBV24-1,TRBJ2-2,CATSDHWDANTGELFF,TGTGCCACCAGTGACCACTGGGACGCGAACACCGGGGAGCTGTTTTTT
.,.,TRBV19,TRBJ1-3,CASSILSGSGNTIYF,TGTGCCAGTAGTATTCTATCAGGCTCTGGAAACACCATATATTTT
.,TRBD1,TRBV27,TRBJ1-5,CASSPRGTGGRGQPQHF,TGTGCCAGCAGTCCCCGGGGGACAGGGGGAAGGGGACAGCCCCAGCATTTT
.,TRBD2,TRBV7-9,TRBJ2-1,CASSLQTSGQFF,TGTGCCAGCAGCCTCCAGACTAGCGGGCAGTTCTTC
.,TRBD2,TRBV27,TRBJ2-1,CASSSVLAGGIHEQFF,TGTGCCAGCAGTTCTGTCCTAGCGGGGGGTATTCATGAGCAGTTCTTC
.,.,TRBV10-3,TRBJ1-3,CAIRGQGGSGNTIYF,TGTGCCATCAGGGGACAAGGAGGCTCTGGAAACACCATATATTTT
.,.,TRBV11-2,TRBJ1-2,CASSLGAGTYGYTF,TGTGCCAGCAGCTTAGGGGCAGGGACCTATGGCTACACCTTC
few,.,TRBV9,TRBJ1-3,CASSTTSAIGGNTIYF,TGTGCCAGCAGCACAACATCAGCCATAGGAGGAAACACCATATATTTT
.,TRBD1,TRBV5-4,TRBJ1-2,CASLRGDRSGANYGYTF,TGTGCCAGCCTCAGGGGGGACAGGAGTGGAGCTAACTATGGCTACACCTTC
once,TRBD1,TRBV19,TRBJ1-3,CASRTGEGNTIYF,TGTGCCAGTAGGACAGGGGAGGGAAACACCATATATTTT
many,.,TRBV12-3/TRBV12-4,TRBJ1-2,CASSYTNYGYTF,TGTGCCAGCAGTTACACTAACTATGGCTACACCTTC
.,TRBD1,TRBV5-4,TRBJ1-2,CASSPDREEDYGYTF,TGTGCCAGCAGCCCTGACAGGGAAGAGGACTATGGCTACACCTTC
.,TRBD2,TRBV7-9,TRBJ2-1,CASSLDAGERPGEQFF,TGTGCCAGCAGCTTAGACGCGGGGGAGCGACCTGGGGAGCAGTTCTTC
.,.,TRBV7-2,TRBJ1-6,CASSLELGASYNSPLHF,TGTGCCAGCAGCTTAGAACTGGGGGCCTCCTATAATTCACCCCTCCACTTT
.,.,TRBV23-1,TRBJ2-1,CASRKQGTEQFF,TGCGCCAGCCGAAAGCAGGGGACCGAGCAGTTCTTC
.,.,TRBV27,TRBJ1-5,CASSLYWGYSNQPQHF,TGTGCCAGCAGTTTATATTGGGGTTATAGCAATCAGCCCCAGCATTTT
.,.,TRBV29-1,TRBJ1-1,CSVFTRLSNTEAFF,TGCAGCGTTTTTACCCGACTCTCGAACACTGAAGCTTTCTTT
.,TRBD2,TRBV7-3,TRBJ2-1,CASSLNPLARGGVSDNEQFF,TGTGCCAGCAGCTTAAACCCCCTGGCGCGGGGGGGCGTATCTGACAATGAGCAGTTCTTC
.,.,TRBV2,TRBJ1-4,CASSERTNEKLFF,TGTGCCAGCAGTGAACGGACGAATGAAAAACTGTTTTTT
.,.,TRBV27,TRBJ2-6,CASSLSTPRRSGANVLTF,TGTGCCAGCAGTTTATCCACCCCTAGGAGATCTGGGGCCAACGTCCTGACTTTC
.,.,TRBV4-1,TRBJ2-7,CASSQGVFQGDEQYF,TGCGCCAGCAGCCAGGGAGTGTTTCAAGGGGACGAGCAGTACTTC
many,TRBD1,TRBV27,TRBJ1-1,CASSTNRGRGTEAFF,TGTGCCAGCAGTACCAACAGGGGGCGGGGCACTGAAGCTTTCTTT
.,.,TRBV27,TRBJ1-6,CASSSSNPLYNSPLHF,TGTGCCAGCAGTTCCTCCAACCCCCTCTATAATTCACCCCTCCACTTT
once,TRBD1,TRBV9,TRBJ1-2,CASSAGTGANYGYTF,TGTGCCAGCAGCGCCGGGACAGGGGCTAACTATGGCTACACCTTC
.,TRBD1,TRBV9,TRBJ2-7,CASSPWDSYEQYF,TGTGCCAGCAGCCCCTGGGACAGCTACGAGCAGTACTTC
.,.,TRBV7-8,TRBJ2-1,CASSSAEAPTGLKVGNEQFF,TGTGCCAGCAGCTCCGCAGAGGCACCGACAGGTCTTAAGGTCGGCAATGAGCAGTTCTTC
.,TRBD1,TRBV2,TRBJ2-3,CASSEVGQGFTDTQYF,TGTGCCAGCAGTGAAGTCGGACAGGGCTTCACAGATACGCAGTATTTT
.,.,TRBV27,TRBJ2-4,CASSLGSENIQYF,TGTGCCAGCAGTTTGGGATCCGAAAACATTCAGTACTTC
.,.,TRBV27,TRBJ1-2,CASSFSSYRGGGYTF,TGTGCCAGCAGTTTCTCCTCCTATAGGGGAGGCGGCTACACCTTC
.,.,TRBV10-2,TRBJ2-7,CASSLNRGGGEQYF,TGCGCCAGCAGCCTGAACAGGGGCGGGGGCGAGCAGTACTTC
.,.,TRBV5-6,TRBJ2-7,CASSVSVGYEQYF,TGTGCCAGCAGCGTGTCGGTCGGGTACGAGCAGTACTTC
.,.,TRBV20-1,TRBJ2-7,CSAGPAWEQYF,TGCAGTGCCGGACCGGCGTGGGAGCAGTACTTC
.,TRBD1,TRBV19,TRBJ2-1,CASSIGSGTASYNEQFF,TGTGCCAGTAGTATAGGTTCGGGGACAGCCTCCTACAATGAGCAGTTCTTC
.,TRBD1,TRBV10-3,TRBJ2-3,CATGTVTDTQYF,TGTGCCACTGGGACAGTCACAGATACGCAGTATTTT
once,TRBD1,TRBV29-1,TRBJ1-4,CNPGQGDEKLFF,TGCAACCCGGGACAGGGAGATGAAAAACTGTTTTTT
.,.,TRBV6-4,TRBJ1-1,CASSVDLGTEAFF,TGTGCCAGCAGTGTTGACCTAGGGACTGAAGCTTTCTTT
.,.,TRBV28,TRBJ2-1,CASSLTDSQPYNEQFF,TGTGCCAGCAGTTTGACGGACAGCCAGCCCTACAATGAGCAGTTCTTC
.,TRBD1,TRBV11-2,TRBJ2-3,CAVGQGVDTQYF,TGTGCAGTTGGACAGGGAGTAGATACGCAGTATTTT
.,TRBD2,TRBV2,TRBJ2-2,CASSWAPAGGLTGELFF,TGTGCCAGCAGCTGGGCCCCAGCGGGGGGACTCACCGGGGAGCTGTTTTTT
.,TRBD1,TRBV9,TRBJ2-2,CASSPRQGAGELFF,TGTGCCAGCAGCCCGAGACAGGGGGCCGGGGAGCTGTTTTTT
.,.,TRBV19,TRBJ1-1,CASSIDLLTGWAFF,TGTGCCAGTAGTATAGATCTATTGACCGGGTGGGCTTTCTTT
few,TRBD2,TRBV29-1,TRBJ2-3,CSVERVLNSGGRTDTQYF,TGCAGCGTTGAAAGGGTCCTAAATAGCGGGGGACGCACAGATACGCAGTATTTT
.,.,TRBV19,TRBJ1-3,CASSIGTRNTIYF,TGTGCCAGTAGTATTGGGACAAGAAACACCATATATTTT
.,.,TRBV6-5,TRBJ1-1,CASSYSVLLGGTEAFF,TGTGCCAGCAGTTACTCGGTACTCTTAGGTGGAACTGAAGCTTTCTTT
.,TRBD2,TRBV12-5,TRBJ2-1,CASGLVLSGGALNEQFF,TGTGCTAGTGGTTTGGTATTGAGCGGGGGGGCCCTCAATGAGCAGTTCTTC